This TCR beta chain originates from a study of shared clonotypes between healthy human individuals. Study-wide results and limits: The sole specimen, blood, was sampled, and tissue repertoires likely differ.

The germline V gene encodes CDR1 MNHEY and CDR2 SVGAGI. The CDR3 spans 14 residues. Sequenced by immunoSEQ multiplex PCR; TCRdb stores in-frame clones only, minus some. The sample consists of some 2.4 million clones, under 95% of them appearing once. Only one count was recorded for this clone. Its antigen is still unknown. V and J are TRBV6-5 and TRBJ2-5, with D perhaps TRBD1 (5 bases). The J call is uncertain, as TRBJ2-7 better fits the DNA end. The sample comprised naive CD4+ T cells from PBMCs. Subset defined: CD45RA+ positively selected. This receptor was obtained from a man younger than 35 in good health. Some clones in this sample may be carry-over from other donors' samples. CDR3 amino acids: CASSYSRGRYEQYF. The CDR3 nucleotides are TGTGCCAGCAGTTACTCAAGGGGTCGCTACGAGCAGTACTTC.